The present entry profiles one T cell receptor beta chain with its context. The source of the sample is a study of control samples from healthy donors and cancer patients. The protocol was immunoSEQ multiplex PCR, while the TCRdb copy is restricted to in-frame clones and leaves out a portion. The sample holds 98,000 or so clones; about four fifths are singletons and the top ten take about 10%. Germline V CDR1 and CDR2: MGHDK, SYGVNS. J was trimmed by 3 bases and V by 2 bases; bases with no gene match: 4. This CDR3 contains 15 residues. The sequence was obtained from a woman aged 25 to 39 in good health. The sequenced sample was blood. This chain links TRBV25-1 with TRBJ2-3, with 8 bases that match TRBD2. CDR3 protein: CASSERRGVTDTQYF. CDR3 DNA: TGTGCCAGCAGTGAAAGGCGGGGGGTTACAGATACGCAGTATTTT.